The 10 T cell receptor beta chains below were found in one sample sequenced in a study of blood T cells in healthy people across ages. The use of a sample-barcoded 5' primer and a J-beta primer mix characterized a second PCR of roughly 6 to 11 cycles. Each CDR3 protein gets one entry after TCRdb re-called the 5' RACE reads with MiXCR. The data show roughly 500,000 distinct CDR3 sequences, 25% to 30% seen once. The sequenced material came from blood. The source of these receptors is a woman between 70 and 85 years old in good health.

The chain uses TRBV12-3 or TRBV12-4 and TRBJ1-1, with no clear D. Trimming cost V 6 bases and J 0 bases, with 11 bases left between them. CDR3 length equals 14 residues. The CDR3 loop is CASSPTTMNTEAFF. The CDR3 DNA reads TGTGCCAGCAGCCCCACAACAATGAACACTGAAGCTTTCTTT.

This clonotype appeared a few times. The chain combines TRBV30 with TRBJ2-4; D not resolved. CDR1 is GTSNPN and CDR2 is SVGIG in the germline V gene (reference sequence). Trimming cost V 0 bases and J 4 bases, with 10 bases left between them. This CDR3 region has 14 residues. CDR3 region: CAWSVTPSKNIQYF. The CDR3 DNA is TGTGCCTGGAGTGTAACCCCATCTAAAAACATTCAGTACTTC.

This clonotype was recorded a few times. The chain combines TRBV6-2 or TRBV6-3 with TRBJ2-1, with 9 bases matching TRBD2. V was clipped by 4 bases and J by 9 bases; unmatched bases: 10. The germline V gene has CDR1 MNHEY and CDR2 SVGEGT. This CDR3 contains 15 residues. CDR3 nucleotide sequence: TGTGCCAGCAGTTCCGGGACTAGCTTCACAAGTGAGCAGTTCTTC. This encodes CASSSGTSFTSEQFF.

The rearrangement links TRBV19 to TRBJ2-1; 7 bases are shared with TRBD1. The CDR3 contains 16 residues. V dropped 6 bases and J dropped 0; count of bases not matched to a gene: 8. The germline V gene has CDR1 LNHDA and CDR2 SQIVND (reference sequence). The CDR3 DNA sequence: TGTGCCAGTAGCTCCCCGACAGGGAGCTCCTACAATGAGCAGTTCTTC. This translates into CASSSPTGSSYNEQFF. Drawing the rest from reference TRBV19 and TRBJ2-1, the complete variable domain is DGGITQSPKYLFRKEGQNVTLSCEQNLNHDAMYWYRQDPGQGLRLIYYSQIVNDFQKGDIAEGYSVSREKKESFPLTVTSAQKNPTAFYLCASSSPTGSSYNEQFFGPGTRLTVL.

A few counts support this clonotype. This sequence joins TRBV30 and TRBJ2-3; 8 positions agree with TRBD2. The CDR3 loop spans 16 amino acids. Germline V gives CDR1 GTSNPN, CDR2 SVGIG (reference sequence). V dropped 1 base and J dropped 2; count of bases not matched to a gene: 8. The CDR3 region is CAWSAPLAEYTDTQYF. In DNA, the CDR3 is TGTGCCTGGAGTGCGCCACTAGCGGAGTACACAGATACGCAGTATTTT.

This clonotype appeared a few times. A read error may explain this, as a much larger clone is one base away. The rearrangement uses TRBV4-3 and TRBJ1-4; D call uncertain. V lost 8 bases and J 3 bases, leaving 16 bases between the germline ends. Germline values: CDR1 LGHNA, CDR2 YSLEER. The CDR3 is 15 amino acids. This chain's CDR3 is CASRSGDLANEKLFF. CDR3 bases: TGCGCCAGCCGGTCAGGCGACCTTGCTAATGAAAAACTGTTTTTT.

The chain links TRBV20-1 to TRBJ1-1, with TRBD1 as a possible D gene (6 bases). The CDR3 spans 14 residues. V dropped 2 bases and J dropped 8 bases, with 18 bases sitting between them. Looked up from germline, CDR1 is DFQATT and CDR2 is SNEGSKA (reference sequence). The CDR3, as DNA: TGCAGTGCTAGATACAGACCAACAAGGGGGGAAGCTTTCTTT. Residues: CSARYRPTRGEAFF.

A few counts support this clonotype. The chain has TRBV10-3 and TRBJ2-7, with TRBD1 matching 12 bases. The CDR3 loop spans 14 amino acids. Trimming removed 6 bases from V and 4 bases from J; junction bases left unmatched: 4. The germline V gene encodes CDR1 ENHRY and CDR2 SYGVKD. The CDR3 DNA follows: TGTGCCATCAGGCAGGGACAGGGGGCTTACGAGCAGTACTTC. Translation gives CAIRQGQGAYEQYF.

The chain employs TRBV20-1 and TRBJ2-1; TRBD1 matches 7 bases. The CDR3 is 16 residues long. Germline trimming cut 5 bases from V and 0 bases from J; bases unmatched to any gene: 10. From germline, CDR1 is DFQATT and CDR2 SNEGSKA (reference sequence). CDR3 nucleotide sequence: TGCAGTGCTGGATCCGGGACAGTACGCTCCTACAATGAGCAGTTCTTC. Its translation is CSAGSGTVRSYNEQFF.

This clonotype showed up just a few times. The junction departs from the called germline gene at one end, perhaps through a read error. The chain couples TRBV2 to TRBJ1-2; D gene ambiguous. Germline CDR1 reads SNHLY; CDR2 reads FYNNEI. This CDR3 region has 15 residues. CDR3 amino acids: CASSEGGLRRYGHTF. The CDR3, as DNA: TGTGCCAGCAGTGAAGGAGGGTTGCGTCGCTATGGCCACACCTTC.